A single sample is the source of the 10 T cell receptor beta chains below, sequenced in a study of CD8 T cells in ankylosing spondylitis. TCRdb used MiXCR to reprocess the 5' RACE reads, holding one entry per CDR3 protein. The repertoire holds about 140,000 distinct CDR3 sequences, about 10% seen once, with 4.1% in the top ten. Material: blood, either unsorted or a sorted T cell fraction (not recorded which). These receptors were taken from a female donor with ankylosing spondylitis or in good health (not recorded which).

This chain links TRBV24-1 with TRBJ2-5, with 7 bases aligning to TRBD2. V lost 3 bases, J lost 7 bases, and 13 bases stayed unmatched. CDR1 is KGHDR and CDR2 is SFDVKD in the germline V gene. The CDR3 has 16 residues. The chain's CDR3 is CATSDLDRDYGTTQYF. Written as DNA, the CDR3 is TGTGCCACCAGTGATCTTGACCGGGACTATGGGACGACCCAGTACTTC.

Details on this clonotype: Compared with germline, one end of the junction differs, possibly owing to a read error. This rearrangement joins TRBV5-6 to TRBJ2-1, with D maybe TRBD2 (6 bases). This CDR3 has 15 amino acids. CDR1 is SGHDT and CDR2 is YYEEEE in the germline V gene. The CDR3 protein is CASSFRGSSYNGQFF. The DNA of the CDR3 is TGTGCCAGCAGCTTCCGGGGGTCCTCCTACAATGGGCAGTTCTTC.

This clonotype has at least ten counts. This chain links TRBV10-3 with TRBJ2-1, with D perhaps given as TRBD1 or TRBD2 (6 bases each). Germline CDR1 and CDR2: ENHRY and SYGVKD. The CDR3 is 11 residues long. The ends were cut back, 3 bases at V and 12 bases at J, with 9 bases in the middle. CDR3 nucleotide sequence: TGTGCCATCAGTGAACGGGGGCCGCAGTTCTTC. Translated: CAISERGPQFF.

This clonotype has at least ten counts. The gene calls are TRBV29-1 and TRBJ1-1; D is undetermined. The V end was cut by 1 base, the J end by 0 bases, with 9 bases between. This CDR3 is built from 14 residues. The germline V gene has CDR1 SQVTM and CDR2 ANQGSEA. The CDR3 loop is CSVEGPIMNTEAFF. DNA of the CDR3: TGCAGCGTTGAAGGGCCGATCATGAACACTGAAGCTTTCTTT.

Notes on this clonotype: A much larger clone is a single base away; this may be a read error. This chain connects TRBV25-1 to TRBJ2-2, with a possible D match to TRBD1 (5 bases). The CDR3 totals 15 residues. Germline CDR1 MGHDK, CDR2 SYGVNS. The V gene lost 3 bases and the J gene lost 7 bases, with 15 bases spanning the gap. The CDR3 nucleotides read TGTGCCAGCAGTGATCCCAGGGTATCAGGCGGGGAGCTGTTTTTT. Its translation: CASSDPRVSGGELFF.

This clonotype has ten or more counts. The J gene is TRBJ2-7, the V gene TRBV5-6; possible D gene TRBD1, 6 bases. CDR3 size: 14 residues. Germline CDR1 is SGHDT and CDR2 is YYEEEE. V dropped 7 bases and J dropped 2 bases, with 16 bases sitting between them. CDR3 DNA sequence: TGTGCCAGCTCCTCGAGGGACAACACCTACGAGCAGTACTTC. Its translation is CASSSRDNTYEQYF.

Ten or more counts support this clonotype. The chain recombines TRBV20-1 with TRBJ1-1, with D maybe TRBD1 (6 bases). The CDR3 has 13 residues. V gave up 6 bases and J gave up 1 base, with 12 bases separating them. Germline CDR1 is DFQATT and CDR2 is SNEGSKA (reference sequence). The CDR3 here is CSAGGVRNTEAFF. CDR3 nucleotides: TGCAGTGCCGGGGGCGTACGGAACACTGAAGCTTTCTTT.

The V and J genes are TRBV2 and TRBJ2-4, with 8 bases matching TRBD1. The V gene's germline CDR1 is SNHLY and CDR2 FYNNEI. Germline trimming cut 1 base from V and 7 bases from J; bases unmatched to any gene: 3. This CDR3 contains 14 residues. CDR3 DNA sequence: TGTGCCAGCAGTGAAGGGACAGGGCACAACATTCAGTACTTC. Translated, it gives CASSEGTGHNIQYF. The whole variable domain, filled in from reference TRBV2 and TRBJ2-4, reads EPEVTQTPSHQVTQMGQEVILRCVPISNHLYFYWYRQILGQKVEFLVSFYNNEISEKSEIFDDQFSVERPDGSNFTLKIRSTKLEDSAMYFCASSEGTGHNIQYFGAGTRLSVL.

This clonotype has ten or more counts. The rearrangement links TRBV20-1 to TRBJ1-1, with 10 positions matching TRBD1. Trimming took 6 bases from V and 0 from J; bases not matched to a gene: 4. The CDR3 is 14 residues long. The germline gives CDR1 DFQATT, CDR2 SNEGSKA (reference sequence). This CDR3 is CSARQGAMNTEAFF. The CDR3 DNA is TGCAGTGCGCGACAGGGGGCGATGAACACTGAAGCTTTCTTT.

This clonotype turned up a few times. The genes are TRBV7-9 and TRBJ1-2; a possible D gene is TRBD1 (5 bases). The V gene lost 5 bases and the J gene lost 4 bases, with 14 bases spanning the gap. The CDR3 has 14 residues. The germline CDR1 and CDR2 sequences are SEHNR and FQNEAQ (reference sequence). This CDR3 reads CASSPTESSYGYTF. The CDR3 bases are TGTGCCAGCAGCCCGACAGAATCCTCCTATGGCTACACCTTC.